These 22 T cell receptor beta chains came from one sample sequenced in a study of tumor-infiltrating lymphocytes in primary liver carcinoma. Germline DNA was also extracted, while the blood RNA originated from unsorted whole blood. Starting from 500 ng of total RNA, TCR beta cDNA was produced with a primer in the constant region. Libraries of TCR beta came from three nested multiplex PCR rounds with slightly modified ARM-PCR. Rounds one and two of PCR, each of roughly 10 cycles, were primed with TRBV1-TRBV30 forward primers and a C-beta reverse primer. TCRdb re-analysed the multiplex PCR reads in MiXCR, keeping a single row per CDR3 protein. The sample shows 180,000 or so distinct CDR3 sequences, about 60% of them seen only once. The specimen was peripheral blood. These receptors were collected from a man aged 40-50 years with primary liver carcinoma and hepatitis B virus infection.

This clonotype appeared many times. The chain couples TRBV6-1 to TRBJ2-1; D unclear. CDR3 size: 12 residues. CDR1 and CDR2 from the germline V gene are MNHNS and SASEGT. Trimming removed 4 bases at V and 9 bases at J, with 10 bases between. The CDR3 DNA follows: TGTGCCAGCAGTGTCGCCGGGCCTGAGCAGTTCTTC. Encoded protein: CASSVAGPEQFF.

The J gene is TRBJ2-1, the V gene TRBV4-2; D not certain. The CDR3 is 17 residues long. Germline lookup yields CDR1 LGHNA and CDR2 YNFKEQ. Trimming pared 0 bases from V and 4 bases from J, leaving 16 bases between. For the CDR3, the DNA is TGTGCCAGCAGCCAAGATTTTTCCCCGTCGGAGTACAATGAGCAGTTCTTC. Translating gives CASSQDFSPSEYNEQFF.

Worth noting for this clonotype: A much bigger clone sits one base away, suggesting this may be a read error. CDR3 in DNA: TGTGCCAGCAGCCCCCGGATCACAGCGGGCACCTACGAGCAGTACTTC. Protein: CASSPRITAGTYEQYF. This sequence joins TRBV11-2 and TRBJ2-7, with D possibly matching TRBD2 (6 bases). Trimming took 5 bases from V and 2 from J, leaving 19 bases between them. Per the germline V gene, CDR1 is SGHAT and CDR2 is FQNNGV. This CDR3 is 16 amino acids long.

Only a few counts were recorded for this clonotype. This chain joins TRBV10-3 and TRBJ2-7; 7 bases align to TRBD1. The ends lost 4 bases at V and 5 bases at J; junction bases unmatched: 8. The germline gives CDR1 ENHRY, CDR2 SYGVKD. The CDR3 length is 14 residues. The CDR3 reads CAISATQGTNEQYF. CDR3 DNA sequence: TGTGCCATCAGTGCGACACAGGGGACCAACGAGCAGTACTTC.

A few counts support this clonotype. The chain is built from TRBV6-1 and TRBJ1-4, with D uncertain. The germline gives CDR1 MNHNS, CDR2 SASEGT. V lost 8 bases and J lost 3, with 13 bases in between. The CDR3 is 14 residues long. The chain's CDR3 is CASGTSWANEKLFF. CDR3 nucleotides: TGTGCCAGCGGCACAAGCTGGGCTAATGAAAAACTGTTTTTT.

This clonotype was detected a few times. The chain employs TRBV6-5 and TRBJ1-3, with a weak D call TRBD1 (5 bases). Trimming stripped 0 bases from V and 2 bases from J, with 11 bases between. Germline CDR1 MNHEY, CDR2 SVGAGI. The CDR3 runs 16 residues. In nucleotides, the CDR3 is TGTGCCAGCAGTTACTCGAGGGCAGGGACTGGAAACACCATATATTTT. It encodes CASSYSRAGTGNTIYF.

This clonotype appeared many times. The chain uses TRBV11-2 and TRBJ2-7, with a weak D call TRBD1 (5 bases). V was shortened by 6 bases and J by 2 bases, with 8 bases between the two germline ends. CDR3 length equals 12 residues. Germline CDR1 SGHAT, CDR2 FQNNGV. The CDR3 bases are TGTGCCAGCAGTGACAGCACCTACGAGCAGTACTTC. Its protein product is CASSDSTYEQYF.

The chain recombines TRBV11-2 with TRBJ2-7, with no clear D. Deletions cut 10 bases from V and 6 bases from J, with 19 bases between. Germline V gene sequence: CDR1 SGHAT, CDR2 FQNNGV. The CDR3 is made up of 13 amino acids. The CDR3 protein is CATTLDMVSEQYF. The CDR3 DNA sequence: TGTGCCACCACCTTAGATATGGTTAGCGAGCAGTACTTC. The variable domain in full, with the rest retrieved from reference TRBV11-2 and TRBJ2-7, is EAGVAQSPRYKIIEKRQSVAFWCNPISGHATLYWYQQILGQGPKLLIQFQNNGVVDDSQLPKDRFSAERLKGVDSTLKIQPAKLEDSAVYLCATTLDMVSEQYFGPGTRLTVT.

This clonotype was recorded a few times. This clone may be a read error of a much larger clone one base away. The chain has TRBV5-1 and TRBJ1-3, with TRBD1 matching over 9 bases. Trimming removed 7 bases from V and 0 bases from J; junction bases left unmatched: 11. The germline gives CDR1 SGHRS, CDR2 YFSETQ. The CDR3 is made up of 17 amino acids. CDR3 protein: CASCPTGTGSSGNTIYF. The CDR3 coding sequence is TGCGCCAGCTGCCCAACCGGGACAGGGAGCTCTGGAAACACCATATATTTT. Combining the CDR3 with reference TRBV5-1 and TRBJ1-3 gives the whole variable domain KAGVTQTPRYLIKTRGQQVTLSCSPISGHRSVSWYQQTPGQGLQFLFEYFSETQRNKGNFPGRFSGRQFSNSRSEMNVSTLELGDSALYLCASCPTGTGSSGNTIYFGEGSWLTVV.

This clonotype was counted only a few times. V usage is TRBV13 and J usage is TRBJ2-6; D uncertain. There are 17 residues in the CDR3. Looked up from germline, CDR1 is PRHDT and CDR2 is FYEKMQ (reference sequence). Trimming cost V 7 bases and J 0 bases, with 16 bases left between them. The CDR3 sequence: CASNRRQEFSGANVLTF. The DNA of the CDR3 is TGTGCCAGCAACCGGCGGCAGGAGTTCTCTGGGGCCAACGTCCTGACTTTC.

V usage is TRBV7-9 and J usage is TRBJ1-2; TRBD1 matches at 7 bases. This CDR3 contains 15 residues. Germline values: CDR1 SEHNR, CDR2 FQNEAQ (reference sequence). The J segment lost 2 bases and the V segment lost 5 bases, leaving 8 bases of the junction unmatched. CDR3 DNA sequence: TGTGCCAGCAGCCCTCCGCTGGACAGGAACTATGGCTACACCTTC. Translating gives CASSPPLDRNYGYTF.

In its sample, this clonotype was seen a few times. This sequence joins TRBV6-1 and TRBJ1-6; D possibly corresponds to TRBD1 (5 bases). In germline, CDR1 is MNHNS, CDR2 SASEGT. V lost 0 bases to trimming and J lost 1 base, with 10 bases between them. The CDR3 is 17 residues long. CDR3 sequence (DNA): TGTGCCAGCAGTGAAGCGGCGGGGGGATCCTATAATTCACCCCTCCACTTT. Translation: CASSEAAGGSYNSPLHF.

As to this clonotype: A junction boundary mismatches the germline segment, possibly from a read error. The genes are TRBV5-4 and TRBJ2-1; 16 bases align to TRBD2. Germline assignment: CDR1 SGHNT and CDR2 YYREEE (reference sequence). This CDR3 has 18 amino acids. The CDR3 coding sequence is TGTGCCAGCAGCGCGGGACTAGCGGGAGGGACCCCCTACAATGGGCAGTTCTTC. Translation gives CASSAGLAGGTPYNGQFF.

The V gene is TRBV6-5, the J gene TRBJ2-1; D is unresolved. The CDR3 length is 15 residues. The germline gives CDR1 MNHEY, CDR2 SVGAGI. V was clipped by 2 bases and J by 4 bases, with 12 bases between them. The CDR3 sequence: CASSYRVGQYNEQFF. CDR3 nucleotides: TGTGCCAGCAGTTACCGGGTCGGCCAGTACAATGAGCAGTTCTTC.

In regard to this clonotype: A much bigger clone sits one base away, suggesting this may be a read error. This chain uses TRBV11-2 with TRBJ2-1; 9 bases match TRBD1. The CDR3 contains 15 residues. Germline V gene sequence: CDR1 SGHAT, CDR2 FQNNGV. The CDR3 region is CASSLERQGVDEQLF. DNA for the CDR3: TGTGCCAGCAGCTTAGAGAGACAGGGGGTCGATGAGCAGCTCTTC. Based on the CDR3 plus reference TRBV11-2 and TRBJ2-1, the full variable domain is EAGVAQSPRYKIIEKRQSVAFWCNPISGHATLYWYQQILGQGPKLLIQFQNNGVVDDSQLPKDRFSAERLKGVDSTLKIQPAKLEDSAVYLCASSLERQGVDEQLFGPGTRLTVL.

The chain couples TRBV11-2 to TRBJ2-7; tentative D call: TRBD2 (5 bases). CDR1 is SGHAT, CDR2 FQNNGV, per germline. Trimming removed 7 bases from V and 4 bases from J, with 20 bases in between. The CDR3 runs to 15 residues. In nucleotides, the CDR3 is TGTGCCAGCAACCCTAGGACTGGCGGGTGGTACGAGCAGTACTTC. It yields the protein CASNPRTGGWYEQYF.

Note on this clonotype: This sequence may be a read error, since a much larger clone differs from it by one base. The rearrangement uses TRBV11-2 and TRBJ2-2, with 11 bases that match TRBD1. The CDR3 consists of 15 residues. Trimming at V came to 4 bases and at J to 6 bases, leaving 4 bases not matched to a gene. Germline loops: CDR1 SGHAT, CDR2 FQNNGV. The CDR3 sequence: CASSWDRGLSGELFF. The CDR3 coding sequence is TGTGCCAGCAGCTGGGACAGGGGGTTGTCCGGGGAGCTGTTTTTT.

As for this clonotype: The junction and the germline gene differ at one end; a read error may be behind it. The chain recombines TRBV29-1 with TRBJ1-1, with D tentatively TRBD1 (6 bases). This CDR3 is built from 13 residues. Germline values: CDR1 SQVTM, CDR2 ANQGSEA. CDR3 residues: CGVLGHSDTEAFF. The DNA for the CDR3 is TGCGGCGTACTGGGACATTCCGACACTGAAGCTTTCTTT. The complete variable domain, with remaining parts taken from reference TRBV29-1 and TRBJ1-1, reads SAVISQKPSRDICQRGTSLTIQCQVDSQVTMMFWYRQQPGQSLTLIATANQGSEATYESGFVIDKFPISRPNLTFSTLTVSNMSPEDSSIYLCGVLGHSDTEAFFGQGTRLTVV.

V and J are TRBV4-2 and TRBJ2-5; perhaps TRBD2 as D (5 bases). Per germline, CDR1 LGHNA and CDR2 YNFKEQ. The CDR3 spans 14 residues. CDR3 in amino acids: CASGPAADQETQYF. DNA for the CDR3: TGTGCGAGCGGCCCGGCGGCAGACCAAGAGACCCAGTACTTC.

The J gene is TRBJ2-1, the V gene TRBV29-1, with TRBD2 matching over 15 bases. The CDR3 spans 17 residues. Germline lookup yields CDR1 SQVTM and CDR2 ANQGSEA. Trimming at V came to 6 bases and at J to 3 bases, leaving 9 bases not matched to a gene. CDR3 nucleotide sequence: TGCAGCGTCCCCTGGACTAGCGGGAGGGCCTTCTACAATGAGCAGTTCTTC. It specifies CSVPWTSGRAFYNEQFF.

About this clonotype: This may stem from a read error, because a much larger clone lies one nucleotide away. This rearrangement joins TRBV7-8 to TRBJ2-5; 7 positions match TRBD1. Germline values: CDR1 SGHVS, CDR2 FQNEAQ. After removal of 3 bases from V and 5 bases from J, the junction contained 12 bases not matched to a gene. This CDR3 has 16 amino acids. The CDR3 here is CASSFLTGTEWETQYF. The CDR3 DNA reads as TGTGCCAGCAGCTTTCTGACCGGGACAGAGTGGGAGACCCAGTACTTC. Full variable domain (missing parts from reference TRBV7-8 and TRBJ2-5): GAGVSQSPRYKVAKRGQDVALRCDPISGHVSLFWYQQALGQGPEFLTYFQNEAQLDKSGLPSDRFFAERPEGSVSTLKIQRTQQEDSAVYLCASSFLTGTEWETQYFGPGTRLLVL.

A remark on this clonotype: One end of the junction does not line up with germline, which may come from a read error. The chain is built from TRBV29-1 and TRBJ1-4; perhaps TRBD1 as D (5 bases). The CDR3 sequence is 11 residues long. Germline loops: CDR1 SQVTM, CDR2 ANQGSEA. The DNA of the CDR3 is TGCAGCGTATGTGAACAGGAAAAAATGTTTTTT. This encodes CSVCEQEKMFF.